This T cell receptor beta chain stems from a study of blood T cell repertoires in COVID-19. Background on the study: Specimens from acute and convalescent COVID-19 originated in the United States, Italy and Spain.

Original processing methods: Researchers report that nucleated cell counts were estimated from reference gene primer amplification. This table comes from immunoSEQ multiplex PCR, and its TCRdb copy is limited to in-frame clones, with some not included. V and J calls and clone size are those listed in that table; D and trimming were worked out from the DNA. This repertoire shows more than 450,000 clones, 87% found once; its top ten account for 0.7%. The participants were between roughly 18 and 100 years old and came from about two dozen US areas. Two consecutive negative NP/OP PCR tests, clearance, or resolved symptoms defined Cohort 3 recovery. Germline V gene lookup returns CDR1 SGHRS and CDR2 YFSETQ. The CDR3 is made up of 15 amino acids. The germline V and J ends were trimmed by 9 bases and 6 bases, with 24 bases remaining between them.

The TCR comes from a young woman who had recovered from COVID-19. V is TRBV5-1 and J is TRBJ1-2, with TRBD1 as a possible D gene (6 bases). Source material: PBMCs or T cells enriched from blood (not recorded which). CDR3 residues: CATSTTGERVHGYTF. The CDR3, as DNA: TGCGCCACCTCCACGACAGGAGAAAGAGTCCATGGCTACACCTTC.